This T cell receptor beta chain stems from a study of vaccination and CD4 T cells after COVID-19. Looking at the study overall: The interval from dose two to post-vaccine sampling had a median of roughly 72 days, and it ranged from 14 to 241. General observations from the study: Only post-vaccination samples contained a median approximately 84% of the reactive clones in convalescent patients.

The Oncomine TCR Beta short-read assay sequenced DNA from cultured CD4+ T cells. TCRdb re-derived calls from the PCR reads in MiXCR, one entry per CDR3 protein. The sample holds over 15,000 distinct CDR3 sequences, less than 55% seen once. This clonotype occurred a few times. What it binds is unknown. The germline V and J ends were trimmed by 2 bases and 2 bases, with 10 bases remaining between them. The CDR3 is 15 residues long. Germline CDR1 MNHEY, CDR2 SVGAGI. Noted treatment: approximately 11-day PBMC culture with coronavirus spike peptide pools or control peptides (ViraFEST assay). Once peptide pools had expanded antigen-specific T cells, ViraFEST sequenced TCRs.

Sequences were obtained from CD4+ T cells from blood, cultured in vitro. J is TRBJ2-1 and V is TRBV6-5; D is ambiguous. This sequence was found in a human donor who had recovered from COVID-19. This CDR3 reads CASSYRTVTYNEQFF. Here the CDR3 DNA reads TGTGCCAGCAGTTACAGGACGGTCACCTACAATGAGCAGTTCTTC.